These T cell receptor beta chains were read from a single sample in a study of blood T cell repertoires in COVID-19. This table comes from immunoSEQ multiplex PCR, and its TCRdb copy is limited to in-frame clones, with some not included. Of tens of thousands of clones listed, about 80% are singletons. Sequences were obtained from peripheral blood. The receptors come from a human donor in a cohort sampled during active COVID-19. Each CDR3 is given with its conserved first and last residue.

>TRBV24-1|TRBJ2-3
CATSPSRGQDTQYF
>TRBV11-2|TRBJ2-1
CASSILAGAPNEQFF
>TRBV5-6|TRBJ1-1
CASSLAGWGGEAFF
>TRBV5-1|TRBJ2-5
CASSNRGQRAGETQYF
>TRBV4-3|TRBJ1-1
CASSQVGGPAAEAFF
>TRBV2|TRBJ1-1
CASSASFGVTNTEAFF
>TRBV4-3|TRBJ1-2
CASSTGYGYTF
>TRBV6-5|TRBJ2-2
CASRYGLYTGELFF
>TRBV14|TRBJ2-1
CASSQISGSAYNEQFF
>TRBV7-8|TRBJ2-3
CASSWSQGSDTQYF
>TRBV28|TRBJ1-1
CASSRPDREAEAFF
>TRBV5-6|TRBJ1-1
CASSLVTGGTRGTEAFF
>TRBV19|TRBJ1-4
CASTRRGNEKLFF
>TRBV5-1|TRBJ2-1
CASSRSTGGSNEQFF
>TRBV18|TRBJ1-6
CASSPNEGLNSPLHF
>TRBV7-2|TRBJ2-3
CASGRGTDTQYF
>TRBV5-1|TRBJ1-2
CASSLEAGSNYGYTF
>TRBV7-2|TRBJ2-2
CASSLRRAMNTGELFF
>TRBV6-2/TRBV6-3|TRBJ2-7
CASSYLGREQYF
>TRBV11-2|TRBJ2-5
CASSRRGTVGETQYF
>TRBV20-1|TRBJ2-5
CSASPGSQETQYF
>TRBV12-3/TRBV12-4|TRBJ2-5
CASSPRQETQYF
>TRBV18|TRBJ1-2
CASAIRDNYGYTF
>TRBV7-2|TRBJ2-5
CASSRRAQETQYF
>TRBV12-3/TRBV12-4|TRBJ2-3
CASKPGGTDTQYF
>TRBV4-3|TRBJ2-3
CASSPRAPDTQYF
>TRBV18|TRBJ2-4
CASSPRRQGYDIQYF
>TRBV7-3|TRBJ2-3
CASSSTGGTTDTQYF
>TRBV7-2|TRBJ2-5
CASSLRTSQETQYF
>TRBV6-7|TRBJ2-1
CASSYSCLTSAINEQFF
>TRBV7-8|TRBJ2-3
CASSSRPATVNSPDTQYF